This T cell receptor (beta chain) was profiled in a study of radiation and T cells in renal cell carcinoma. The study, taken as a whole, reports: Top tumor clonotypes rose in blood 2 weeks post-radiation, then contracted.

Time point specified: blood 2 weeks post-SBRT. Noted treatment: 15 Gy SBRT to primary tumor, nephrectomy 4 weeks later. The tumor was a clear cell renal cell carcinoma. Method: immunoSEQ multiplex PCR; TCRdb's copy keeps in-frame clones and lacks some. The table shows around 130,000 clones, with 70% to 90% occurring only once. This clone occurred a few times. What it binds is unknown. V lost 4 bases, J lost 2 bases, and 11 bases lay in between. The CDR3 is 14 residues long. CDR1 and CDR2 from the germline V gene are SNHLY and FYNNEI. Sample: blood, taken from a patient whose treatment included radiotherapy and nephrectomy. The chain links TRBV2 to TRBJ1-2; D not resolved. The clonotype was recovered from a woman aged 55-69 years with renal cell carcinoma. CDR3 coding DNA: TGTGCCAGCAGTGGTAGAGCCCTCAACTATGGCTACACCTTC. Protein: CASSGRALNYGYTF.